This T cell receptor beta chain originates from a study of cytomegalovirus exposure and HLA in healthy donors. The donors were part of the validation cohort of roughly 110 subjects. That cohort was separate from the first cohort, which comprised 500 to 850 subjects. As regards this clone: The antigen remains undetermined.

General study results and limits: In vitro work confirmed that a few CMV-associated chains recognize CMV antigens. Cytomegalovirus-associated status was assigned to some 160 TCR beta chains.

This table comes from immunoSEQ multiplex PCR, and its TCRdb copy is limited to in-frame clones, with some not included. The sample yields 80,000 to 100,000 clones, approximately 88% seen once. The specimen was PBMCs. The source is a woman under 40 in good health and CMV-seronegative.

DNA of the CDR3: TGTGCCAGCAGCACGTCAGGGTATGGCTACACCTTC. Translating gives CASSTSGYGYTF. The chain joins TRBV7-2 to TRBJ1-2; D might be TRBD1 (5 bases). From germline, CDR1 is SGHTA and CDR2 FQGNSA. Trimming stripped 5 bases from V and 5 bases from J, with 9 bases between. The CDR3 has 12 amino acids.